This T cell receptor (beta chain) came from a study of chronic HIV infection and antiretroviral therapy. One entry per CDR3 protein, called by TCRdb with MiXCR from the 5' RACE reads. The sample records some 46,000 distinct CDR3 sequences, approximately 19% being singletons. Germline lookup yields CDR1 SQVTM and CDR2 ANQGSEA. The CDR3 length is 14 residues. This chain links TRBV29-1 with TRBJ1-1; 9 bases fit TRBD1. Input material: peripheral blood. The TCR was taken from an adult who had HIV and had not received antiretroviral therapy, or was an uninfected healthy control (not recorded which). The CDR3 region is CGAKSGTGRTEAFF. Here the CDR3 DNA reads TGCGGAGCAAAGTCCGGGACAGGGAGGACTGAAGCTTTCTTT.